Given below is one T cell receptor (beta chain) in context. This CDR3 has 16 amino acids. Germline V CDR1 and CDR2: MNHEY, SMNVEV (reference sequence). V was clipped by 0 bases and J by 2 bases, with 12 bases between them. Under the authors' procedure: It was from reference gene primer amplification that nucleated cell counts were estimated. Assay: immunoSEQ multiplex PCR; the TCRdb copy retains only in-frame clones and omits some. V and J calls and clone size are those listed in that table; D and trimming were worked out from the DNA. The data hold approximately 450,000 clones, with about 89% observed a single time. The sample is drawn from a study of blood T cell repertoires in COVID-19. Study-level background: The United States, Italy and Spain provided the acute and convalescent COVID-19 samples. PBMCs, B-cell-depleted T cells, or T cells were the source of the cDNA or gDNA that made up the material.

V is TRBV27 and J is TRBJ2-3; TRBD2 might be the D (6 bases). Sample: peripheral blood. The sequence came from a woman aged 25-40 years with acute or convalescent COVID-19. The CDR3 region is CASSLSAGPVTDTQYF. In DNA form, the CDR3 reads TGTGCCAGCAGTTTATCCGCGGGGCCCGTCACAGATACGCAGTATTTT.